Below, one T cell receptor beta chain is given with its context. No antigen is known for it. 60 Vbeta and 13 Jbeta primers were used in PCR. Method: immunoSEQ multiplex PCR; TCRdb's copy keeps in-frame clones and lacks some. The sample carries over 150,000 clones, 80% to 90% recorded once. V shed 6 bases, J shed 8 bases, and the junction held 11 bases outside the gene matches. Germline CDR1 reads SGHRS; CDR2 reads YFSETQ. The CDR3 contains 14 residues. This specimen belongs to a study of cytomegalovirus exposure and HLA in healthy donors. Across the study: The early release's HLA-typed donors yielded approximately 85 million unique TCRs. Overall study findings and caveats: Later analysis suggested links between common viral pathogens and several top significant clusters. CMV antigen specificity was confirmed in vitro for a few CMV-associated chains. In a later analysis, across HLA loci, associated TCR counts were highest for DRB1, lowest for HLA-C.

The chain uses TRBV5-1 and TRBJ2-1; 7 nucleotides match TRBD1. Sequencing was performed on PBMCs. The sequence was obtained from a man in his fifties in good health and CMV-seropositive. CDR3 amino acids: CASTQNAGGDEQFF. CDR3 in DNA: TGCGCCAGCACCCAGAACGCAGGGGGTGATGAGCAGTTCTTC.